The subject of this entry is one T cell receptor (beta chain). The repertoire was sequenced with immunoSEQ multiplex PCR; TCRdb's copy has only in-frame clones and lacks some. The table shows some 32,000 clones, with under 85% occurring only once. CDR1 LNHNV and CDR2 YYDKDF come from the germline V gene (reference sequence). This CDR3 has 15 residues. Trimming removed 3 bases from V and 1 base from J, with 11 bases in between. The sample belongs to a study of preoperative IRX-2 immunotherapy in early breast cancer. Treatment: preoperative locoregional IRX-2 cytokine immunotherapy. Preoperative locoregional IRX-2 cytokine immunotherapy was tested in the phase Ib source study.

The chain recombines TRBV15 with TRBJ2-3, with D perhaps matching TRBD2 (6 bases). The origin of this receptor is a human donor with breast cancer. This specimen was lymph node tissue, taken from a patient treated with IRX-2 immunotherapy. The CDR3 DNA follows: TGTGCCACCAGCAGGGGGGGTCGAGGCACAGATACGCAGTATTTT. It translates to CATSRGGRGTDTQYF.